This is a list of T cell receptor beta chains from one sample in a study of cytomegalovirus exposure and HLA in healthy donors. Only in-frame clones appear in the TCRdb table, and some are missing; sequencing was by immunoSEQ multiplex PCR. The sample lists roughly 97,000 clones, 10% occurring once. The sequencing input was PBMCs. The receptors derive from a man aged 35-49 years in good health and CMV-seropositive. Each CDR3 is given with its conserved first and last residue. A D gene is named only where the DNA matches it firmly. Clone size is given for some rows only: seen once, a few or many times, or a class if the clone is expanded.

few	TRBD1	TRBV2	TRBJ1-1	CARGQGIITEAFF	TGTGCCCGAGGACAGGGGATTATAACTGAAGCTTTCTTT
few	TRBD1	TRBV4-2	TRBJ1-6	CASSQDRDRGYSPLHF	TGTGCCAGCAGCCAAGACCGGGACAGGGGCTATTCACCCCTCCACTTT
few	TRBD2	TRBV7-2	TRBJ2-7	CASSLGTSGFYEQYF	TGTGCCAGCAGCTTAGGGACTAGCGGGTTCTACGAGCAGTACTTC
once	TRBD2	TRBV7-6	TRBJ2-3	CASSTILAGGPGTDTQYF	TGTGCCAGCAGCACCATTCTAGCGGGAGGGCCGGGCACAGATACGCAGTATTTT
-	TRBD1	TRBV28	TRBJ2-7	CASSIDRAGQYF	TGTGCCAGCAGCATAGACAGGGCGGGGCAGTACTTC
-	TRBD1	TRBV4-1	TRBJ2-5	CASSQEIQGAFQETQYF	TGCGCCAGCAGCCAAGAAATTCAGGGGGCCTTCCAAGAGACCCAGTACTTC
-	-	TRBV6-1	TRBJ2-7	CASKGGHSSYEQYF	TGTGCCAGCAAAGGCGGACACAGCTCCTACGAGCAGTACTTC
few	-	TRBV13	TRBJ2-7	CASSLGAQGYERYF	TGTGCCAGCAGCTTAGGAGCCCAGGGCTACGAGCGGTACTTC
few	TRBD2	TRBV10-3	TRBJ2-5	CAISEVTSEYQETQYF	TGTGCCATCAGTGAGGTGACTAGCGAGTACCAAGAGACCCAGTACTTC
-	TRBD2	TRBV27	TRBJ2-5	CASSTPGLAGGETQYF	TGTGCCAGCTCCACCCCTGGACTAGCGGGAGGTGAGACCCAGTACTTC
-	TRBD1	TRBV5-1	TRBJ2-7	CASSFVRDRGEEQYF	TGCGCCAGCAGCTTTGTCCGAGACAGGGGTGAGGAGCAGTACTTC
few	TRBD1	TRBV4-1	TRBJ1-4	CASSRTGLNEKLFF	TGCGCCAGCAGCCGGACAGGGTTGAATGAAAAACTGTTTTTT
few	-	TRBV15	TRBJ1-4	CATSRDQTAEKLFF	TGTGCCACCAGCAGAGATCAGACAGCTGAAAAACTGTTTTTT
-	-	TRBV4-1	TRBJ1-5	CASSVEEGVGNQPQHF	TGCGCCAGCAGTGTGGAAGAGGGAGTGGGCAATCAGCCCCAGCATTTT
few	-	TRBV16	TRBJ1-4	CASSQHDRSSNEKLFF	TGTGCCAGCAGCCAACACGACAGGAGTAGTAATGAAAAACTGTTTTTT
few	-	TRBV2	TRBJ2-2	CASRRGGNTGELFF	TGTGCCAGCCGGAGGGGGGGGAACACCGGGGAGCTGTTTTTT
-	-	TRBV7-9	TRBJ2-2	CASSASELTGELFF	TGTGCCAGCAGCGCCTCTGAACTCACCGGGGAGCTGTTTTTT
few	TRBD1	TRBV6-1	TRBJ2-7	CASSEFPGTGGYEQYF	TGTGCCAGCAGTGAATTCCCCGGGACAGGGGGTTACGAGCAGTACTTC
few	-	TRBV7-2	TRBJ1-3	CASSPESLGNTIYF	TGTGCCAGCAGCCCAGAATCGCTTGGAAACACCATATATTTT
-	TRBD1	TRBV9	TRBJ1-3	CASSATGAFSGNTIYF	TGTGCCAGCAGCGCGACAGGGGCCTTCTCTGGAAACACCATATATTTT
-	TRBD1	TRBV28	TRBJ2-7	CASSPDRVSYEQYF	TGTGCCAGCAGTCCTGACAGGGTTTCCTACGAGCAGTACTTC
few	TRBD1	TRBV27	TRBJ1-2	CASSFLGQDYGYTF	TGTGCCAGCAGTTTTTTAGGACAGGACTATGGCTACACCTTC
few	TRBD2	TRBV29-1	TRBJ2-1	CSGWREGQENNEQFF	TGCAGCGGGTGGCGGGAGGGCCAGGAGAACAATGAGCAGTTCTTC
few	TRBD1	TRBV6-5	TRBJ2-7	CASSYWDRGDEQYF	TGTGCCAGCAGTTATTGGGACAGGGGCGACGAGCAGTACTTC
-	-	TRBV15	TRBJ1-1	CATSRAQGMNTEAFF	TGTGCCACCAGCAGAGCTCAGGGGATGAACACTGAAGCTTTCTTT
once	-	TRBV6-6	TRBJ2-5	CACSPIGEETQYF	TGTGCCTGCAGTCCGATAGGAGAAGAGACCCAGTACTTC
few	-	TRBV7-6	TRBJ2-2	CASSVPPSTGVWHTGELFF	TGTGCCAGCAGCGTACCACCATCCACGGGAGTCTGGCACACCGGGGAGCTGTTTTTT